The present entry profiles one TCR beta chain with its context. This clone's antigen is unknown. No quality values exist for individual bases; no much larger clone is one base distant. These data come from a study of T-cell reconstitution after alpha-beta-depleted transplantation in children (dated by TCRdb to the mid-2010s). Regarding the research as a whole: T-cell immune reconstitution after TCRalphabeta/CD19-depleted allogeneic hematopoietic cell transplantation in children was quantitatively tracked in the study by means of TCR repertoire profiling.

Here is what the overall study found, with its caveats: The apparently early recovery of alphabetaT-cell counts about two months after transplant reportedly depended on only several hundred rapidly expanded clones that came from non-depleted graft cells. In some patients, the high TCRbeta diversity seen at day 60 was put down to recipient T cells and intrathymic progenitors that had survived conditioning. The frequencies of hyperexpanded clones fell over the following months, and after one year, T-cell counts and TCRbeta diversity were mostly attributed to newly produced T cells.

Libraries came from PCR. These reads were obtained on an Illumina HiSeq 2500. Molecular barcoding was employed in the preparation of TCR libraries, with unique molecular identifiers being used to normalize TCRbeta repertoire quantification. TCRdb itself trimmed the public reads at Q25 with fastp, ran MiXCR and retained productive beta chains. For every CDR3 protein sequence, its rows merge into one entry that carries the most common genes and DNA. Counted in this sample were about 420,000 distinct CDR3 sequences; about 16% of them appeared once. The ten biggest clones cover around 28% of the sample. The label giving this sample's treatment or condition can be read as: allogeneic hematopoietic cell transplantation with graft depleted of TCRalphabeta T cells and CD19 B cells. Transplant recipients were children who received TCRalphabeta/CD19-depleted allogeneic hematopoietic cell grafts. The CDR3 goes from the cysteine to the phenylalanine over 18 residues. Only CDR3 DNA remains: 54 bases, in frame from the first base. Based on the germline V gene, the CDR1 and CDR2 sequences are SGHDT and YYEEEE. V is pared back by 5 bases and J by 8 bases, with 29 bases lying between the germline termini.

The specimen comprised PBMCs, mostly from graft donor cells, sampled 360 days after TCRalphabeta/CD19-depleted stem cell transplant. This TCR was sampled from a boy under three years old who had a stem cell transplant for Wiskott-Aldrich syndrome, so the T cells may come from the graft donor. The chain is encoded by TRBV5-6 joined to TRBJ2-1; TRBD1 might be the D gene, on 5 matching bases. The sequenced DNA is TGTGCCAGCAGACCACCGACAGTCCGCGCAAGTCAAAGCGATGAGCAGTTCTTC. It is translated as CASRPPTVRASQSDEQFF. With the portions outside the CDR3 filled from the reference TRBV5-6 and TRBJ2-1 genes, the complete variable region becomes DAGVTQSPTHLIKTRGQQVTLRCSPKSGHDTVSWYQQALGQGPQFIFQYYEEEERQRGNFPDRFSGHQFPNYSSELNVNALLLGDSALYLCASRPPTVRASQSDEQFFGPGTRLTVL.